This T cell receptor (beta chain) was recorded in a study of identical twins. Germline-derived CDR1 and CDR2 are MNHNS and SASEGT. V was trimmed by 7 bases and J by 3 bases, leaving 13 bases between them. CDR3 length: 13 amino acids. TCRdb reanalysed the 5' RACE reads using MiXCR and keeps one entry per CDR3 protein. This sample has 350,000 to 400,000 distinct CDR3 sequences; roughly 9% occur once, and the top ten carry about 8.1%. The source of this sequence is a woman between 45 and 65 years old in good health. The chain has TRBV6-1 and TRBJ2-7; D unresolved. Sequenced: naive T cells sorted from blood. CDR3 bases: TGTGCCAGCACTCGGACGGAGAGCTACGAGCAGTACTTC. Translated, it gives CASTRTESYEQYF.